The 19 T cell receptor beta chains listed next were all sequenced from one sample in a study of cytomegalovirus exposure and HLA in healthy donors. The PCR used 60 Vbeta and 13 Jbeta primers. Generated by immunoSEQ multiplex PCR, the TCRdb table keeps only in-frame clones and is missing some. The sample has about 160,000 clones. The sample consisted of PBMCs. Receptors were obtained from a woman aged 60-70 years in good health and CMV-seronegative.

The chain links TRBV4-2 to TRBJ1-4; D is undetermined. V was clipped by 4 bases and J by 8 bases, with 11 bases between them. The CDR3 covers 13 residues. CDR1 is LGHNA, CDR2 YNFKEQ, per germline. The CDR3 loop is CASSPRGGEKLFF. The CDR3 DNA sequence: TGTGCCAGCAGCCCCCGGGGTGGCGAAAAACTGTTTTTT.

The chain has TRBV2 and TRBJ2-3, with D tentatively TRBD2 (6 bases). The germline V gene encodes CDR1 SNHLY and CDR2 FYNNEI. V dropped 6 bases and J dropped 0 bases, with 13 bases sitting between them. This CDR3 has 15 amino acids. The CDR3 DNA reads as TGTGCCAGCAGCCCTAGGCTAGCGAGCACAGATACGCAGTATTTT. Protein: CASSPRLASTDTQYF.

This chain uses TRBV5-4 with TRBJ1-3, with D unclear. CDR1 SGHNT and CDR2 YYREEE come from the germline V gene (reference sequence). V was cut by 4 bases and J by 0 bases, with 17 bases left in between. The CDR3 contains 17 residues. The CDR3 loop reads CASSLGGNLASGNTIYF. Written as DNA, the CDR3 is TGTGCCAGCAGCCTAGGAGGGAACTTGGCCTCTGGAAACACCATATATTTT. Full variable domain (remainder filled in from reference TRBV5-4 and TRBJ1-3): ETGVTQSPTHLIKTRGQQVTLRCSSQSGHNTVSWYQQALGQGPQFIFQYYREEENGRGNFPPRFSGLQFPNYSSELNVNALELDDSALYLCASSLGGNLASGNTIYFGEGSWLTVV.

V usage is TRBV2 and J usage is TRBJ1-2; 11 bases map to TRBD1. The V gene's germline CDR1 is SNHLY and CDR2 FYNNEI. The CDR3 totals 15 residues. Trimming at V came to 8 bases and at J to 10 bases, leaving 15 bases not matched to a gene. CDR3 in amino acids: CASSGQGGTFGDYTF. The DNA of the CDR3 is TGTGCCAGCTCGGGACAGGGGGGTACATTCGGGGACTACACCTTC.

The CDR3 DNA follows: TGCGCCAGCAGCTTTACGGGGGATACGCAGTATTTT. Protein product: CASSFTGDTQYF. V gene TRBV5-1 combines with J gene TRBJ2-3, with D perhaps TRBD2 (5 bases). From germline, CDR1 is SGHRS and CDR2 YFSETQ. Trimming removed 2 bases at V and 6 bases at J, with 7 bases between. CDR3 length: 12 residues.

The rearrangement joins TRBV7-2 to TRBJ1-5; no clear D. V was clipped by 3 bases and J by 0 bases, with 6 bases between them. The germline V gene has CDR1 SGHTA and CDR2 FQGNSA. The CDR3 is 14 residues long. The DNA of the CDR3 is TGTGCCAGCAGCTTTTATAATAGCAATCAGCCCCAGCATTTT. The encoded protein is CASSFYNSNQPQHF.

J is TRBJ2-7 and V is TRBV5-6, with D hard to call. The CDR3 contains 13 residues. CDR1 SGHDT and CDR2 YYEEEE come from the germline V gene. V was clipped by 0 bases and J by 3 bases, with 7 bases between them. The CDR3 protein is CASSLVASYEQYF. The CDR3 nucleotides are TGTGCCAGCAGCTTGGTAGCCAGCTACGAGCAGTACTTC.

CDR3 nucleotide sequence: TGTGCCAGCAGTTGGAGCAGCAATCAGCCCCAGCATTTT. Protein product: CASSWSSNQPQHF. The chain joins TRBV6-5 to TRBJ1-5, with D hard to call. The CDR3 consists of 13 residues. Germline loops: CDR1 MNHEY, CDR2 SVGAGI. The ends were cut back, 4 bases at V and 1 base at J, with 5 bases in the middle.

V gene TRBV5-1 combines with J gene TRBJ2-7; 7 bases map to TRBD1. This CDR3 is built from 16 residues. V lost 4 bases and J lost 2; bases outside the gene matches: 12. CDR1 SGHRS and CDR2 YFSETQ come from the germline V gene. CDR3 nucleotides: TGCGCCAGCAGCCCTGAATTAGGACAGGCCACCTACGAGCAGTACTTC. It yields the protein CASSPELGQATYEQYF.

The rearrangement links TRBV18 to TRBJ1-5, with D perhaps matching TRBD1 (5 bases). With 1 base removed from V and 0 bases from J, the gap between germline ends came to 7 bases. This CDR3 region has 15 residues. In germline, CDR1 is KGHSH, CDR2 LQKENI. CDR3 region: CASSPQQVSNQPQHF. The CDR3 DNA follows: TGTGCCAGCTCACCACAACAGGTTAGCAATCAGCCCCAGCATTTT.

The V and J genes are TRBV4-3 and TRBJ2-1; 12 nucleotides align to TRBD1. V was clipped by 1 base and J by 7 bases; unmatched bases: 5. Germline V gene sequence: CDR1 LGHNA, CDR2 YSLEER. The CDR3 spans 16 residues. The CDR3: CASSQVGQGARNEQFF. CDR3 DNA sequence: TGCGCCAGCAGCCAAGTGGGACAGGGGGCGAGGAATGAGCAGTTCTTC.

The chain recombines TRBV4-1 with TRBJ2-6; a weak D match, TRBD1 (5 bases). Trimming stripped 0 bases from V and 2 bases from J, with 14 bases between. Germline V gene lookup returns CDR1 MGHRA and CDR2 YSYEKL. The CDR3 covers 18 residues. DNA of the CDR3: TGCGCCAGCAGCCAAGATTACCAGGGTTTAGCTGGGGCCAACGTCCTGACTTTC. Its protein product is CASSQDYQGLAGANVLTF.

The V gene is TRBV6-5, the J gene TRBJ2-1; 12 bases are shared with TRBD2. The CDR3 extends over 16 amino acids. Germline CDR1 MNHEY, CDR2 SVGAGI. Losses at the gene ends were 2 bases for V and 9 bases for J; bases not matched to a gene: 8. CDR3 DNA: TGTGCCAGCAGTTACCAGCTAGCGGGGGGGCGGGGTGAGCAGTTCTTC. It translates to CASSYQLAGGRGEQFF.

The V gene is TRBV29-1, the J gene TRBJ2-7; 12 nucleotides agree with TRBD1. Germline V lookup: CDR1 SQVTM, CDR2 ANQGSEA. Trimming cost V 7 bases and J 3 bases; bases outside gene matches: 19. The CDR3 length is 18 residues. Here the CDR3 reads CSAGRMRTRDRGLYEQYF. CDR3 coding DNA: TGCAGCGCCGGAAGGATGAGAACCCGGGACAGGGGGCTCTACGAGCAGTACTTC.

This rearrangement joins TRBV7-9 to TRBJ2-7, with 7 positions matching TRBD2. This CDR3 has 15 residues. Unmatched junction bases numbered 9, after V lost 5 bases and J lost 2 bases. The germline CDR1 and CDR2 sequences are SEHNR and FQNEAQ (reference sequence). CDR3 nucleotide sequence: TGTGCCAGCAGCCAAGTATCTAGCGGTACCTACGAGCAGTACTTC. This gives the protein CASSQVSSGTYEQYF.

The rearrangement joins TRBV19 to TRBJ1-1, with D maybe TRBD1 (6 bases). Germline CDR1 is LNHDA and CDR2 is SQIVND (reference sequence). The ends were cut back, 2 bases at V and 0 bases at J, with 16 bases in the middle. The CDR3 length is 17 residues. The CDR3 protein is CASSISKDSAMNTEAFF. CDR3 DNA: TGTGCCAGTAGTATATCGAAGGACAGCGCTATGAACACTGAAGCTTTCTTT.

The chain recombines TRBV5-1 with TRBJ1-5, with D hard to call. CDR3 length: 13 residues. The germline V gene encodes CDR1 SGHRS and CDR2 YFSETQ. Trimming removed 2 bases from V and 6 bases from J, with 9 bases in between. This chain's CDR3 is CASSLNIGQPQHF. The CDR3 DNA sequence: TGCGCCAGCAGCTTAAATATCGGTCAGCCCCAGCATTTT. Supplemented by reference TRBV5-1 and TRBJ1-5, the full variable domain reads KAGVTQTPRYLIKTRGQQVTLSCSPISGHRSVSWYQQTPGQGLQFLFEYFSETQRNKGNFPGRFSGRQFSNSRSEMNVSTLELGDSALYLCASSLNIGQPQHFGDGTRLSIL.

The chain employs TRBV7-3 and TRBJ1-2; D call uncertain. The V end was cut by 1 base, the J end by 6 bases, with 18 bases between. The CDR3 length is 16 residues. CDR1 is SGHTA, CDR2 FQGTGA, per germline. The DNA for the CDR3 is TGTGCCAGCAGCTTAAAGGCCGGGAGCCCGAGTGATGGCTACACCTTC. Its protein is CASSLKAGSPSDGYTF.

The chain uses TRBV7-9 and TRBJ1-2; 7 bases match TRBD1. CDR3 length equals 14 residues. The germline V gene has CDR1 SEHNR and CDR2 FQNEAQ (reference sequence). With V trimmed by 6 bases and J by 5 bases, 9 bases remained unmatched. CDR3 sequence: CASSWDSRRYGYTF. In nucleotides, the CDR3 is TGTGCCAGCAGTTGGGACAGCCGTAGATATGGCTACACCTTC.